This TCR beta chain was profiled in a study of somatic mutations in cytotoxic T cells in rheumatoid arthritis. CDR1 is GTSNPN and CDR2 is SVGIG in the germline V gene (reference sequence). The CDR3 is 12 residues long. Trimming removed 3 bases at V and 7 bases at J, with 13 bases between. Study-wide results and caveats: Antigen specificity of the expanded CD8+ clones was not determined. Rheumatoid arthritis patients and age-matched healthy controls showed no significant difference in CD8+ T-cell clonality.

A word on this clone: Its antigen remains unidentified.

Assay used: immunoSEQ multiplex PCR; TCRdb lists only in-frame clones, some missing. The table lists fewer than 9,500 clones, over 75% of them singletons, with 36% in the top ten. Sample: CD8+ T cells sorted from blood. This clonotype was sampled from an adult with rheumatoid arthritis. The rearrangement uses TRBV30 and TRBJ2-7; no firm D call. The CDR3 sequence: CAWSASLGEQYF. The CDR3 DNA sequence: TGTGCCTGGAGCGCCTCCCTGGGGGAGCAGTACTTC.